This T cell receptor (beta chain) originates from a study of OX40 agonist ivuxolimab in advanced cancers. There are a few counts of this clone. V was pared by 4 bases and J by 1 base, with 10 bases between. This CDR3 region has 14 residues. Germline V gene lookup returns CDR1 MNHEY and CDR2 SMNVEV (reference sequence). Sequencing used immunoSEQ multiplex PCR; TCRdb keeps in-frame clones, though not all of them. The table lists 60,000 to 80,000 clones, 70% to 90% of them singletons. The sequence was obtained from an adult with an advanced solid tumor such as melanoma, head and neck, liver or kidney cancer. Source: CD4+ or CD8+ T cells sorted from blood, taken in a trial of the OX40 agonist ivuxolimab. The rearrangement links TRBV27 to TRBJ1-1; D remains ambiguous. The CDR3 spells CASSSLDPNTEAFF. CDR3 coding DNA: TGTGCCAGCAGTTCCTTAGATCCGAACACTGAAGCTTTCTTT.